One sample yielded the 29 T cell receptor beta chains listed below, sequenced in a study of T-cell reconstitution after alpha-beta-depleted transplantation in children. It was with unique molecular identifiers that the TCRbeta library was prepared. From the PCR reads, TCRdb called clonotypes with MiXCR, one entry per CDR3 protein. The sample contains about 500,000 distinct CDR3 sequences, approximately 29% of which appear only once. This specimen consisted of PBMCs from the stem cell graft donor, obtained from the stem cell graft. The origin of the receptors is a human donor who donated a stem cell graft to a child with aplastic anemia.

This clonotype has ten or more counts. This chain uses TRBV27 with TRBJ2-1; TRBD2 agrees at 7 bases. V lost 3 bases and J lost 2; bases outside the gene matches: 1. Per the germline V gene, CDR1 is MNHEY and CDR2 is SMNVEV (reference sequence). The CDR3 sequence is 14 residues long. CDR3 nucleotide sequence: TGTGCCAGCAGTTTGGGGGGGACCTACAATGAGCAGTTCTTC. Protein product: CASSLGGTYNEQFF.

The CDR3 loop is CASSSTTREQYF. CDR3 nucleotide sequence: TGTGCCAGCAGTTCCACTACTAGGGAGCAGTACTTC. The J gene is TRBJ2-7, the V gene TRBV6-2 or TRBV6-3, with a tentative D call TRBD2 (5 bases). The V gene's germline CDR1 is MNHEY and CDR2 SVGEGT. The CDR3 length is 12 residues. Trimming took 4 bases from V and 7 from J, leaving 11 bases between them.

This chain connects TRBV7-2 to TRBJ2-2; D uncertain. The V gene's germline CDR1 is SGHTA and CDR2 FQGNSA. The CDR3 runs 14 residues. Trimming removed 11 bases at V and 0 bases at J, with 13 bases between. CDR3 sequence: CACKEVSNTGELFF. The CDR3 DNA reads TGTGCCTGCAAAGAGGTTTCGAACACCGGGGAGCTGTTTTTT. Together with reference TRBV7-2 and TRBJ2-2, the CDR3 gives the full variable domain: GAGVSQSPSNKVTEKGKDVELRCDPISGHTALYWYRQSLGQGLEFLIYFQGNSAPDKSGLPSDRFSAERTGGSVSTLTIQRTQQEDSAVYLCACKEVSNTGELFFGEGSRLTVL.

This clonotype was seen more than once but under ten times. V gene TRBV10-2 combines with J gene TRBJ1-1; unclear D gene. This CDR3 is built from 17 residues. The ends were cut back, 7 bases at V and 4 bases at J, with 25 bases in the middle. The germline V gene has CDR1 WSHSY and CDR2 SAAADI. The CDR3 DNA reads TGCGCCAGCATTGAACGACGGGGTACTTTTTCAGGCACTGAAGCTTTCTTT. The encoded protein is CASIERRGTFSGTEAFF.

The CDR3: CASSSSGRETGEQYV. The CDR3 DNA reads as TGTGCCAGCAGCTCCTCTGGGCGGGAGACGGGGGAGCAGTACGTC. V and J are TRBV5-4 and TRBJ2-7, with TRBD2 matching 7 bases. The germline V gene encodes CDR1 SGHNT and CDR2 YYREEE (reference sequence). Trimming took 3 bases from V and 7 from J; bases not matched to a gene: 13. The CDR3 runs to 15 residues.

V and J are TRBV12-3 or TRBV12-4 and TRBJ1-3; 8 bases map to TRBD1. This CDR3 region has 14 residues. V gave up 6 bases and J gave up 2 bases; unmatched junction bases: 3. DNA of the CDR3: TGTGCCAGCAGCACGGACAGGGCTGGAAACACCATATATTTT. It is translated as CASSTDRAGNTIYF.

This clonotype was counted a few times. The chain is built from TRBV6-5 and TRBJ2-3; 9 bases match TRBD2. V dropped 4 bases and J dropped 5; count of bases not matched to a gene: 13. CDR1 and CDR2 from the germline V gene are MNHEY and SVGAGI. The CDR3 consists of 17 residues. CDR3 region: CASSSAQIAGAVDTQYF. The CDR3 DNA reads TGTGCCAGCAGTTCTGCTCAAATAGCGGGAGCGGTAGATACGCAGTATTTT.

This clonotype was seen a handful of times. This chain links TRBV28 with TRBJ2-1; 11 bases agree with TRBD1. CDR3 length equals 15 residues. The V and J ends lost 6 bases and 3 bases, in that order; junction bases with no gene match: 4. Germline CDR1 is MDHEN and CDR2 is SYDVKM. Here the CDR3 reads CASSSGTGGYNEQFF. CDR3 in DNA: TGTGCCAGCAGCTCCGGGACAGGGGGCTACAATGAGCAGTTCTTC.

The rearrangement links TRBV12-3 or TRBV12-4 to TRBJ2-2; 11 nucleotides match TRBD1. This CDR3 has 15 residues. V lost 6 bases to trimming and J lost 3 bases; unmatched junction nucleotides: 3. As DNA, the CDR3 is TGTGCCAGCAGCTCGGGACAGGGGGACACCGGGGAGCTGTTTTTT. Its protein product is CASSSGQGDTGELFF.

The chain joins TRBV29-1 to TRBJ2-3; 13 bases are a match to TRBD2. The ends lost 4 bases at V and 6 bases at J; junction bases unmatched: 7. The V gene's germline CDR1 is SQVTM and CDR2 ANQGSEA. CDR3 length: 15 amino acids. CDR3 in DNA: TGCAGCGTTGCACTAGCGGGAGGGCTTCGGGATACGCAGTATTTT. Translation gives CSVALAGGLRDTQYF.

This clonotype was picked up a small number of times. J is TRBJ1-2 and V is TRBV12-3 or TRBV12-4, with a possible D match to TRBD1 (6 bases). The CDR3 has 14 residues. Trimming removed 5 bases at V and 7 bases at J, with 17 bases between. This CDR3 reads CASSVTGTGSGYTF. The CDR3 bases are TGTGCCAGCAGTGTGACAGGCACTGGTTCTGGCTACACCTTC.

This clonotype is a singleton in its sample. The chain couples TRBV7-9 to TRBJ2-5, with TRBD1 matching 9 bases. Germline V gene lookup returns CDR1 SEHNR and CDR2 FQNEAQ (reference sequence). The CDR3 is made up of 17 amino acids. Trimming removed 7 bases from V and 3 bases from J; junction bases left unmatched: 15. CDR3 bases: TGTGCCAGCACCATCCCCGCCTGGACAGGGGTGGAAGAGACCCAGTACTTC. Amino acid sequence: CASTIPAWTGVEETQYF.

V is TRBV20-1 and J is TRBJ2-1, with a tentative D call TRBD2 (5 bases). V shed 6 bases and J shed 4 bases, with 16 bases lying between them. From germline, CDR1 is DFQATT and CDR2 SNEGSKA (reference sequence). CDR3 size: 14 residues. The CDR3 DNA follows: TGCAGTGCCCCACGGCGGGCCATATACAATGAGCAGTTCTTC. Translation gives CSAPRRAIYNEQFF.

The chain carries TRBV6-1 and TRBJ1-3; D gene uncertain. The CDR3 totals 16 residues. V was shortened by 6 bases and J by 0 bases, with 15 bases between the two germline ends. Looked up from germline, CDR1 is MNHNS and CDR2 is SASEGT. As DNA, the CDR3 is TGTGCCAGCAGCCAAGCCTCTTATTACTCTGGAAACACCATATATTTT. Its protein is CASSQASYYSGNTIYF.

V usage is TRBV6-2 or TRBV6-3 and J usage is TRBJ2-3; 7 positions agree with TRBD2. The CDR3 has 17 residues. Germline-derived CDR1 and CDR2 are MNHEY and SVGEGT. Trimming took 2 bases from V and 1 from J; bases not matched to a gene: 9. The CDR3 DNA is TGTGCCAGCAGTTACCCACACGGGAGGATCGGCACAGATACGCAGTATTTT. Amino acid sequence: CASSYPHGRIGTDTQYF.

The chain couples TRBV18 to TRBJ1-1; possibly TRBD1 for D (6 bases). CDR3 length equals 13 residues. Germline V gives CDR1 KGHSH, CDR2 LQKENI. The V gene lost 3 bases and the J gene lost 7 bases, with 12 bases spanning the gap. As DNA, the CDR3 is TGTGCCAGCTCACCCCTCGACAGGATTGAAGCTTTCTTT. It translates to CASSPLDRIEAFF.

The chain recombines TRBV10-3 with TRBJ1-6, with TRBD1 identical over 8 bases. This CDR3 has 16 residues. The V gene end was trimmed by 2 bases and the J gene end by 5 bases; junction bases not matched to a gene: 5. Germline V lookup: CDR1 ENHRY, CDR2 SYGVKD. The CDR3 DNA sequence: TGTGCCATCAGTGAGCGGGGGACAGGCAATAATTCACCCCTCCACTTT. Translation gives CAISERGTGNNSPLHF.

The V call is TRBV18, the J call TRBJ1-4; D is perhaps TRBD1 (5 bases). Germline lookup yields CDR1 KGHSH and CDR2 LQKENI. V was pared by 3 bases and J by 8 bases, with 13 bases between. The CDR3 covers 14 residues. CDR3 in amino acids: CASSPQKGREKLFF. The CDR3 DNA follows: TGTGCCAGCTCACCGCAGAAGGGGAGAGAAAAACTGTTTTTT.

This clonotype was seen a handful of times. The J gene is TRBJ1-1, the V gene TRBV4-3, with D possibly being TRBD1 (5 bases). The CDR3 loop spans 15 amino acids. Per germline, CDR1 LGHNA and CDR2 YSLEER. The V end lost 0 bases, the J end lost 0 bases, and 8 bases lay between the germline ends. The CDR3 is CASSQDQGVNTEAFF. DNA for the CDR3: TGCGCCAGCAGCCAAGATCAAGGGGTGAACACTGAAGCTTTCTTT.

V and J are TRBV6-2 or TRBV6-3 and TRBJ2-7, with D perhaps matching TRBD2 (5 bases). V shed 0 bases and J shed 2 bases, with 8 bases lying between them. The CDR3 covers 14 residues. Per the germline V gene, CDR1 is MNHEY and CDR2 is SVGEGT. CDR3 DNA: TGTGCCAGCAGTTACTCGGGAGAAACCTACGAGCAGTACTTC. This translates into CASSYSGETYEQYF.

The rearrangement uses TRBV20-1 and TRBJ2-7; 12 nucleotides agree with TRBD2. After removal of 4 bases from V and 5 bases from J, the junction contained 3 bases not matched to a gene. Germline V lookup: CDR1 DFQATT, CDR2 SNEGSKA (reference sequence). This CDR3 is 13 amino acids long. CDR3 amino acids: CSAKTSGRHEQYF. For the CDR3, the DNA is TGCAGTGCTAAGACTAGCGGGAGACACGAGCAGTACTTC.

The chain recombines TRBV4-1 with TRBJ1-2, with 7 positions matching TRBD1. The V segment lost 0 bases and the J segment 8 bases; nucleotides outside the gene matches: 6. From germline, CDR1 is MGHRA and CDR2 YSYEKL. The CDR3 consists of 14 residues. CDR3 protein: CASSQEEGARGYTF. DNA of the CDR3: TGCGCCAGCAGCCAAGAAGAGGGGGCAAGGGGCTACACCTTC.

This clonotype turned up a few times. For the CDR3, the DNA is TGTGCCAGCGGAATAGGACAGGGGAACACTGAAGCTTTCTTT. Its protein is CASGIGQGNTEAFF. The rearrangement uses TRBV12-3 or TRBV12-4 and TRBJ1-1; TRBD1 aligns across 8 bases. V dropped 8 bases and J dropped 1; count of bases not matched to a gene: 6. The CDR3 totals 14 residues.

This clonotype was observed once. The J gene is TRBJ1-4, the V gene TRBV25-1; the D gene is possibly TRBD1 (5 bases). The V and J ends lost 6 bases and 12 bases respectively, with 23 bases between them. Looked up from germline, CDR1 is MGHDK and CDR2 is SYGVNS. The CDR3 contains 15 residues. CDR3 sequence (DNA): TGTGCCAGCAGGTCCCCCTTGGCAGGGACGCGGCAACTGTTTTTT. This gives the protein CASRSPLAGTRQLFF.

The chain joins TRBV7-8 to TRBJ1-2; D is unresolved. The CDR3 is 13 amino acids. CDR1 and CDR2 from the germline V gene are SGHVS and FQNEAQ. Trimming took 5 bases from V and 3 from J, leaving 10 bases between them. Written as DNA, the CDR3 is TGTGCCAGCAGCCGAAGATTAGACTATGGCTACACCTTC. This encodes CASSRRLDYGYTF.

This clonotype was picked up a small number of times. The V gene is TRBV24-1, the J gene TRBJ2-3; TRBD2 matches at 11 bases. V gave up 10 bases and J gave up 5 bases; unmatched junction bases: 4. The CDR3 runs 13 residues. Germline V gene lookup returns CDR1 KGHDR and CDR2 SFDVKD. CDR3 region: CATGLAVGDTQYF. The CDR3 nucleotides are TGTGCCACGGGACTAGCGGTCGGAGATACGCAGTATTTT.

The rearrangement joins TRBV7-7 to TRBJ2-2, with 11 bases aligning to TRBD2. The V gene's germline CDR1 is SSHAT and CDR2 FNYEAQ (reference sequence). This CDR3 comprises 19 residues. Trimming at V came to 5 bases and at J to 4 bases, leaving 15 bases not matched to a gene. The CDR3 sequence: CASSPGLGSGRATTGELFF. The CDR3, as DNA: TGTGCCAGCAGCCCCGGTCTAGGTAGCGGGAGGGCTACCACCGGGGAGCTGTTTTTT.

This sequence joins TRBV11-1 and TRBJ2-1; maybe TRBD2 (6 bases). Germline V lookup: CDR1 SGHAT, CDR2 FQDESV (reference sequence). The V end lost 0 bases, the J end lost 1 base, and 16 bases lay between the germline ends. This CDR3 spans 18 amino acids. The CDR3 is CASSLALGRGPSYNEQFF. In DNA form, the CDR3 reads TGTGCCAGCAGCTTAGCGCTGGGGCGGGGACCTTCCTACAATGAGCAGTTCTTC.

The CDR3 sequence: CASSPTGIDQPQHF. CDR3 nucleotide sequence: TGTGCCAGCAGTCCAACAGGGATAGATCAGCCCCAGCATTTT. The gene calls are TRBV12-3 or TRBV12-4 and TRBJ1-5; the D gene is possibly TRBD1 (6 bases). The CDR3 length is 14 residues. V shed 5 bases and J shed 5 bases, with 13 bases lying between them.